Shown below are 28 T cell receptor beta chains from a single sample sequenced in a study of persistence of HIV-infected CD4 T cells. The stimulus was an HIV-1 Gag 15-mer peptide pool, 0.85 to 1 ug/peptide/mL. CD40L/CD69 double-negative CD45RO-high memory CD4+ T cells were collected. Sequencing used immunoSEQ version 4 in survey mode. Sequenced by immunoSEQ multiplex PCR; TCRdb stores in-frame clones only, minus some. The sample has about 36,000 clones, 85% to 90% seen once. These receptors' targets are unknown. The source was cultured CD4+ T cells from PBMCs, collected from a patient who received antiretroviral therapy. The receptors shown here come from an adult with HIV. The donor label of this sample is uncertain.

The chain's CDR3 is CASSSLADRTTNQPQHF. CDR3 DNA sequence: TGCGCCAGCAGCTCGCTGGCGGACAGGACCACGAATCAGCCCCAGCATTTT. The V and J genes are TRBV5-1 and TRBJ1-5; TRBD1 matches at 7 bases. J gave up 4 bases and V 3 bases, and 13 bases lay outside the gene matches. Germline V gene lookup returns CDR1 SGHRS and CDR2 YFSETQ. The CDR3 extends over 17 amino acids.

The rearrangement uses TRBV4-1 and TRBJ1-5; 8 nucleotides line up with TRBD1. The CDR3 covers 15 residues. Trimming cost V 0 bases and J 6 bases; bases outside gene matches: 4. Germline values: CDR1 MGHRA, CDR2 YSYEKL. CDR3 DNA sequence: TGCGCCAGCAGCCAAGAGGACAGGGCAAGTCAGCCCCAGCATTTT. Protein: CASSQEDRASQPQHF.

The chain links TRBV29-1 to TRBJ2-1; 7 bases are a match to TRBD1. Losses at the gene ends were 1 base for V and 9 bases for J; bases not matched to a gene: 9. There are 14 residues in the CDR3. Germline CDR1 reads SQVTM; CDR2 reads ANQGSEA. Here the CDR3 reads CSVEGTGSSGEQFF. DNA of the CDR3: TGCAGCGTTGAAGGGACAGGTTCGTCGGGTGAGCAGTTCTTC.

The chain is built from TRBV14 and TRBJ1-6; no firm D call. V lost 0 bases and J 11 bases, leaving 11 bases between the germline ends. Germline CDR1 and CDR2: SGHDN and FVKESK. The CDR3 spans 14 residues. The CDR3 loop is CASSQDLGVTPLHF. The CDR3 coding sequence is TGTGCCAGCAGCCAAGATCTTGGGGTCACACCCCTCCACTTT.

This clone was counted only a few times. This chain links TRBV19 with TRBJ2-3; 12 nucleotides align to TRBD2. Per germline, CDR1 LNHDA and CDR2 SQIVND (reference sequence). The CDR3 sequence is 18 residues long. The junction had 8 bases not matched to a gene; V was cut back by 4 bases and J by 0 bases. The CDR3 sequence is CASSTRRLAGASTDTQYF. DNA of the CDR3: TGTGCCAGTAGTACCCGAAGACTAGCGGGGGCCAGCACAGATACGCAGTATTTT.

The chain is built from TRBV6-5 and TRBJ2-4; D might be TRBD1 (6 bases). This CDR3 comprises 15 residues. Trimming removed 5 bases from V and 4 bases from J, with 15 bases in between. The germline CDR1 and CDR2 sequences are MNHEY and SVGAGI. Here the CDR3 DNA reads TGTGCCAGCAGTCGTTACTCCGGACAGAAAAACATTCAGTACTTC. As protein: CASSRYSGQKNIQYF.

This clone appeared once. The chain employs TRBV29-1 and TRBJ2-7; D perhaps matches TRBD1 (6 bases). Germline CDR1 SQVTM, CDR2 ANQGSEA. The CDR3 runs 12 residues. V lost 4 bases and J lost 4, with 11 bases in between. CDR3 amino acids: CSVVETGYEQYF. The CDR3 DNA reads as TGCAGCGTTGTTGAGACAGGATACGAGCAGTACTTC.

This sequence joins TRBV5-1 and TRBJ2-3, with a possible D match to TRBD2 (6 bases). V dropped 4 bases and J dropped 2 bases, with 20 bases sitting between them. Germline V gives CDR1 SGHRS, CDR2 YFSETQ. The CDR3 consists of 17 residues. The CDR3 is CASSDRFSGRNTDTQYF. The CDR3 DNA follows: TGCGCCAGCAGCGACCGTTTCAGCGGGCGCAACACAGATACGCAGTATTTT.

The chain recombines TRBV3-1 (or the pseudogene TRBV3-2) with TRBJ1-2, with 10 bases identical to TRBD1. CDR1 is LGHDT, CDR2 YNNKEL, per germline (reference sequence). After removal of 4 bases from V and 4 bases from J, the junction contained 9 bases not matched to a gene. This CDR3 has 16 residues. CDR3 residues: CASSLRDRGPGYGYTF. CDR3 DNA sequence: TGTGCCAGCAGCCTCCGGGACAGGGGACCGGGCTATGGCTACACCTTC.

The chain couples TRBV28 to TRBJ2-6; 9 bases are a match to TRBD1. V dropped 3 bases and J dropped 2; count of bases not matched to a gene: 8. CDR3 length: 18 amino acids. Germline lookup yields CDR1 MDHEN and CDR2 SYDVKM. This CDR3 reads CASSFRGTGSPGANVLTF. The CDR3, as DNA: TGTGCCAGCAGTTTCCGAGGGACAGGGAGTCCTGGGGCCAACGTCCTGACTTTC. The whole variable domain, remainder taken from reference TRBV28 and TRBJ2-6, is DVKVTQSSRYLVKRTGEKVFLECVQDMDHENMFWYRQDPGLGLRLIYFSYDVKMKEKGDIPEGYSVSREKKERFSLILESASTNQTSMYLCASSFRGTGSPGANVLTFGAGSRLTVL.

The chain is built from TRBV19 and TRBJ1-1; D is undetermined. Germline V lookup: CDR1 LNHDA, CDR2 SQIVND (reference sequence). Trimming cost V 3 bases and J 5 bases, with 7 bases left between them. This CDR3 is built from 12 residues. Here the CDR3 DNA reads TGTGCCAGTAGTATTGGAAGAACTGAAGCTTTCTTT. As protein: CASSIGRTEAFF. The full variable domain, rest sourced from reference TRBV19 and TRBJ1-1, is DGGITQSPKYLFRKEGQNVTLSCEQNLNHDAMYWYRQDPGQGLRLIYYSQIVNDFQKGDIAEGYSVSREKKESFPLTVTSAQKNPTAFYLCASSIGRTEAFFGQGTRLTVV.

This chain links TRBV3-1 (or the pseudogene TRBV3-2) with TRBJ1-2; weak D call: TRBD1 (6 bases). The CDR3 has 16 amino acids. CDR1 LGHDT and CDR2 YNNKEL come from the germline V gene (reference sequence). V dropped 0 bases and J dropped 4 bases, with 15 bases sitting between them. The CDR3: CASSQDLGGRTYGYTF. DNA of the CDR3: TGTGCCAGCAGCCAAGATCTCGGGGGGCGAACCTATGGCTACACCTTC.

The chain has TRBV27 and TRBJ1-4; tentative D call: TRBD1 (6 bases). Trimming took off 9 bases at V and 0 bases at J, with 14 bases between the two ends. The CDR3 sequence is 15 residues long. In germline, CDR1 is MNHEY, CDR2 SMNVEV (reference sequence). The CDR3 region is CASRNRATTNEKLFF. The CDR3 coding sequence is TGTGCCAGTCGGAACAGGGCCACAACTAATGAAAAACTGTTTTTT. Full variable domain (outside the CDR3, taken from reference TRBV27 and TRBJ1-4): EAQVTQNPRYLITVTGKKLTVTCSQNMNHEYMSWYRQDPGLGLRQIYYSMNVEVTDKGDVPEGYKVSRKEKRNFPLILESPSPNQTSLYFCASRNRATTNEKLFFGSGTQLSVL.

This clone was seen a handful of times. This chain joins TRBV24-1 and TRBJ1-2, with D tentatively TRBD1 (6 bases). V was clipped by 3 bases and J by 3 bases, with 10 bases between them. Germline V gene sequence: CDR1 KGHDR, CDR2 SFDVKD. The CDR3 has 14 residues. The CDR3, as DNA: TGTGCCACCAGTGATCGACAGGTTTACTATGGCTACACCTTC. Translation gives CATSDRQVYYGYTF.

V is TRBV2 and J is TRBJ2-3; 7 nucleotides agree with TRBD1. The germline CDR1 and CDR2 sequences are SNHLY and FYNNEI. The CDR3 covers 14 residues. Trimming at V came to 5 bases and at J to 4 bases, leaving 6 bases not matched to a gene. CDR3 region: CASSIGTAADTQYF. CDR3 DNA: TGTGCCAGCAGTATAGGGACAGCAGCAGATACGCAGTATTTT.

In this sample, this clone is medium-sized. This sequence joins TRBV6-1 and TRBJ1-4; TRBD1 matches 10 bases. From germline, CDR1 is MNHNS and CDR2 SASEGT. The CDR3 has 17 amino acids. The V and J ends lost 0 bases and 6 bases, in that order; junction bases with no gene match: 7. The CDR3 region is CASSEATGTGEDEKLFF. The CDR3 region has the DNA TGTGCCAGCAGTGAAGCGACCGGGACAGGGGAGGATGAAAAACTGTTTTTT.

The V gene is TRBV19, the J gene TRBJ1-3; tentatively, D is TRBD1 (5 bases). This CDR3 comprises 15 residues. Trimming took 6 bases from V and 5 from J, leaving 17 bases between them. Germline values: CDR1 LNHDA, CDR2 SQIVND (reference sequence). In DNA, the CDR3 is TGTGCCAGTAGATTAGCCCCGGGACCCCGAAACACCATATATTTT. Translation gives CASRLAPGPRNTIYF.

This chain uses TRBV7-9 with TRBJ2-3; TRBD2 agrees at 8 bases. Trimming removed 3 bases from V and 5 bases from J; junction bases left unmatched: 7. The CDR3 totals 15 residues. Germline CDR1 SEHNR, CDR2 FQNEAQ (reference sequence). CDR3 nucleotides: TGTGCCAGCAGCTTTTGGCGGGGGGCTGGAGATACGCAGTATTTT. Its translation is CASSFWRGAGDTQYF.

This chain joins TRBV2 and TRBJ2-7; D unresolved. V lost 0 bases and J lost 7, with 7 bases in between. In germline, CDR1 is SNHLY, CDR2 FYNNEI. The CDR3 runs to 12 residues. CDR3 amino acids: CASSEADREQYF. The CDR3 DNA reads TGTGCCAGCAGTGAAGCCGATCGGGAGCAGTACTTC.

This clone occurred once. The chain combines TRBV10-2 with TRBJ2-2; D possibly uses TRBD1 or TRBD2 (5 bases each). Per the germline V gene, CDR1 is WSHSY and CDR2 is SAAADI. Trimming cost V 4 bases and J 7 bases, with 16 bases left between them. The CDR3 is 15 amino acids. CDR3 residues: CASSVGLGTGGELFF. The CDR3 DNA sequence: TGCGCCAGCAGTGTGGGCCTTGGGACCGGCGGGGAGCTGTTTTTT.

V and J are TRBV6-5 and TRBJ1-2; no clear D gene. The V gene's germline CDR1 is MNHEY and CDR2 SVGAGI. There are 15 residues in the CDR3. V lost 3 bases and J lost 4, with 15 bases in between. DNA for the CDR3: TGTGCCAGCAGTTATGTACCCTTGGGCCCCTATGGCTACACCTTC. Translation: CASSYVPLGPYGYTF.

The chain combines TRBV29-1 with TRBJ2-6; perhaps TRBD1 as D (7 bases). The CDR3 consists of 14 residues. V was trimmed by 5 bases and J by 2 bases, leaving 10 bases between them. The germline V gene has CDR1 SQVTM and CDR2 ANQGSEA. CDR3 in amino acids: CSVQGGAGANVLTF. The CDR3 DNA is TGCAGCGTTCAGGGGGGCGCTGGGGCCAACGTCCTGACTTTC.

J is TRBJ2-1 and V is TRBV18, with TRBD2 matching over 11 bases. The V gene end was trimmed by 6 bases and the J gene end by 7 bases; junction bases not matched to a gene: 8. The germline CDR1 and CDR2 sequences are KGHSH and LQKENI. The CDR3 contains 15 residues. CDR3 DNA: TGTGCCAGCTCCCTAGCGGGGGGCTCGAGGAATGAGCAGTTCTTC. Residues: CASSLAGGSRNEQFF.

This chain links TRBV11-2 with TRBJ2-7; 14 nucleotides agree with TRBD2. Trimming at V came to 6 bases and at J to 1 base, leaving 14 bases not matched to a gene. Germline V lookup: CDR1 SGHAT, CDR2 FQNNGV. The length of the CDR3 is 19 residues. The CDR3 DNA reads as TGTGCCAGCAGACCTCCGGGACTAGCGGGGGCCCCGGGGTCCTACGAGCAGTACTTC. Translating gives CASRPPGLAGAPGSYEQYF. Together with reference TRBV11-2 and TRBJ2-7, the CDR3 gives the full variable domain: EAGVAQSPRYKIIEKRQSVAFWCNPISGHATLYWYQQILGQGPKLLIQFQNNGVVDDSQLPKDRFSAERLKGVDSTLKIQPAKLEDSAVYLCASRPPGLAGAPGSYEQYFGPGTRLTVT.

The V gene is TRBV28, the J gene TRBJ2-1; 8 bases match TRBD1. The CDR3 extends over 15 amino acids. Germline loops: CDR1 MDHEN, CDR2 SYDVKM. V lost 1 base and J lost 4; bases outside the gene matches: 3. The CDR3 bases are TGTGCCAGCAGTTTATTGCGACAGGGGTACAATGAGCAGTTCTTC. This gives the protein CASSLLRQGYNEQFF.

This clone has a single count. This rearrangement joins TRBV3-1 (or the pseudogene TRBV3-2) to TRBJ2-2; a possible D gene is TRBD2 (7 bases). V was cut by 6 bases and J by 1 base, with 12 bases left in between. Germline V CDR1 and CDR2: LGHDT, YNNKEL (reference sequence). The CDR3 is made up of 15 amino acids. The CDR3 DNA follows: TGTGCCAGCAGTCCGAGGGGGGGGAACACCGGGGAGCTGTTTTTT. It codes for CASSPRGGNTGELFF.

The CDR3 nucleotides are TGTGCCAGCAAGGCAGCAATGAACACTGAAGCTTTCTTT. Amino acids: CASKAAMNTEAFF. The V gene is TRBV6-5, the J gene TRBJ1-1; D call uncertain. V gave up 7 bases and J gave up 0 bases, with 9 bases separating them. Per the germline V gene, CDR1 is MNHEY and CDR2 is SVGAGI. The CDR3 contains 13 residues.

The V call is TRBV5-1, the J call TRBJ1-2; D might be TRBD1 (5 bases). Trimming removed 4 bases from V and 4 bases from J, with 14 bases in between. Per germline, CDR1 SGHRS and CDR2 YFSETQ. The CDR3 totals 14 residues. Here the CDR3 DNA reads TGCGCCAGCAGCCCAGGTGGCGGGGGCTATGGCTACACCTTC. Translating it yields CASSPGGGGYGYTF.